This entry concerns a single TCR beta chain. Its antigen is as yet unknown. Clones were sequenced by immunoSEQ multiplex PCR, and TCRdb holds only the in-frame ones, with some missing. The table includes about 100,000 clones, 70% to 90% detected once. The CDR3 has 16 residues. Germline values: CDR1 MNHEY, CDR2 SVGEGT. With 6 bases clipped from V and 8 bases from J, the junction kept 11 bases outside the gene matches. The data were taken from a study of T cell responses to AZD1222 COVID-19 vaccine. Study outcomes and limitations: The donor cohort was predominantly white British with a female majority, and clonal diversity may have been underestimated.

The clonotype originates from an adult who received the AZD1222 COVID-19 vaccine. The V gene is TRBV6-2 or TRBV6-3, the J gene TRBJ2-1; 12 nucleotides match TRBD2. The material sequenced was peripheral blood, taken 28 days after the second AZD1222 dose. The CDR3 region is CASSLSLAGGPDEQFF. Here the CDR3 DNA reads TGTGCCAGCAGCCTAAGCCTAGCGGGAGGGCCAGATGAGCAGTTCTTC.